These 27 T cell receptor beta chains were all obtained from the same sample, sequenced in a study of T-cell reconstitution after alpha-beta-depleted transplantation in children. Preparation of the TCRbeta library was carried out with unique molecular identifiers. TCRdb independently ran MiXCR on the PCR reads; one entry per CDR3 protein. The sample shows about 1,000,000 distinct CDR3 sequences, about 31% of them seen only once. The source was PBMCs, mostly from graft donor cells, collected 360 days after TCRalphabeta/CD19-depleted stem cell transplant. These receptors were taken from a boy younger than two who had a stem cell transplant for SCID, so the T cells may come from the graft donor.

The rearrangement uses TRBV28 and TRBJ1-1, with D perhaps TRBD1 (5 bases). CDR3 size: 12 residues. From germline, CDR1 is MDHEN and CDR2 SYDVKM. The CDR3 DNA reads TGTGCGTCCCTGGGGGGGGGAACTGAAGCTTTCTTT. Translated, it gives CASLGGGTEAFF.

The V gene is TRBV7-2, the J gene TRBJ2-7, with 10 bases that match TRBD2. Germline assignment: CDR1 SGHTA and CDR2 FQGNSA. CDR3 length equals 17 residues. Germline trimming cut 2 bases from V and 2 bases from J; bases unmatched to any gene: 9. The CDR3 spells CASSLPLGLAFTYEQYF. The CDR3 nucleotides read TGTGCCAGCAGCTTACCCCTGGGACTAGCGTTTACCTACGAGCAGTACTTC. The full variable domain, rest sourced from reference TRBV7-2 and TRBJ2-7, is GAGVSQSPSNKVTEKGKDVELRCDPISGHTALYWYRQSLGQGLEFLIYFQGNSAPDKSGLPSDRFSAERTGGSVSTLTIQRTQQEDSAVYLCASSLPLGLAFTYEQYFGPGTRLTVT.

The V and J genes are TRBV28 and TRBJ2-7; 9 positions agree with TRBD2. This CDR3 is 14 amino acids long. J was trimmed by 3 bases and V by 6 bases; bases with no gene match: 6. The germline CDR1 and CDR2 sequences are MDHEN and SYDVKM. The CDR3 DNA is TGTGCCAGCAGCAGAGCGGGGGGAATCTACGAGCAGTACTTC. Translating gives CASSRAGGIYEQYF.

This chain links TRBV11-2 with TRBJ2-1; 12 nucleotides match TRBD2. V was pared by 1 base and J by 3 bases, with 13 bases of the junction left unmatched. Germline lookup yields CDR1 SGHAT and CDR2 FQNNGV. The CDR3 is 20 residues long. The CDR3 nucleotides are TGTGCCAGCAGCTTAGTTCCTACACTAGCGGGGGGTTTCCTCTACAATGAGCAGTTCTTC. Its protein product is CASSLVPTLAGGFLYNEQFF. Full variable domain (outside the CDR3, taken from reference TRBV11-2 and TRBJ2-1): EAGVAQSPRYKIIEKRQSVAFWCNPISGHATLYWYQQILGQGPKLLIQFQNNGVVDDSQLPKDRFSAERLKGVDSTLKIQPAKLEDSAVYLCASSLVPTLAGGFLYNEQFFGPGTRLTVL.

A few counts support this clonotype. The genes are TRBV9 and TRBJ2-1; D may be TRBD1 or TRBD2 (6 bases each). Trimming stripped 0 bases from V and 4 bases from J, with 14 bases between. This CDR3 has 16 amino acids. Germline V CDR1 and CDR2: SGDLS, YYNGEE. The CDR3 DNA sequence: TGTGCCAGCAGCGTAGCCGTCCCGGGGGCGTACAATGAGCAGTTCTTC. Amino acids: CASSVAVPGAYNEQFF.

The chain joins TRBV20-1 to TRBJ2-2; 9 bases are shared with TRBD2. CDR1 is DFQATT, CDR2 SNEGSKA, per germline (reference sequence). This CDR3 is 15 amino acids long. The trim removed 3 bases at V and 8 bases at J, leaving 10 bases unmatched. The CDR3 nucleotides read TGCAGTGCTAGGTCTAGCGGGGTCCCCTGGGGGGAGCTGTTTTTT. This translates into CSARSSGVPWGELFF.

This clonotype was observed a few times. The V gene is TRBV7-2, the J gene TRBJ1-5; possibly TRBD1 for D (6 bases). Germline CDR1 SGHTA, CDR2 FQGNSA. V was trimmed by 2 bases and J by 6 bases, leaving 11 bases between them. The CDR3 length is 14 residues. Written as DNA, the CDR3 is TGTGCCAGCAGCTTAAGGAGACAGGTTCAGCCCCAGCATTTT. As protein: CASSLRRQVQPQHF. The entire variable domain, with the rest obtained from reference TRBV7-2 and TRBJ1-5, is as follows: GAGVSQSPSNKVTEKGKDVELRCDPISGHTALYWYRQSLGQGLEFLIYFQGNSAPDKSGLPSDRFSAERTGGSVSTLTIQRTQQEDSAVYLCASSLRRQVQPQHFGDGTRLSIL.

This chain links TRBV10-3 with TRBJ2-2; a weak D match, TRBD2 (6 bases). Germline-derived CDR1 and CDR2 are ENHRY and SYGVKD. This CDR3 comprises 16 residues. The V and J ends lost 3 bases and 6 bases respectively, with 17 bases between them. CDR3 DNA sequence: TGTGCCATCAGTGATGGGCTAGCGAAAAATGCCGGGGAGCTGTTTTTT. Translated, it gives CAISDGLAKNAGELFF.

Here the CDR3 reads CASSFSGGRAGNQPQHF. CDR3 sequence (DNA): TGTGCCAGCAGTTTTAGCGGGGGGCGAGCGGGGAATCAGCCCCAGCATTTT. The chain links TRBV12-3 or TRBV12-4 to TRBJ1-5; D is perhaps TRBD1 (6 bases). Trimming removed 3 bases at V and 4 bases at J, with 19 bases between. The CDR3 totals 17 residues.

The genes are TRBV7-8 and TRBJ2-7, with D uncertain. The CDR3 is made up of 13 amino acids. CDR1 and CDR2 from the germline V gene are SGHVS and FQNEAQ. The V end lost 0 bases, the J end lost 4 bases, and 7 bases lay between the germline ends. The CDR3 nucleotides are TGTGCCAGCAGCTTAGCCGAAATTTACGAGCAGTACTTC. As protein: CASSLAEIYEQYF. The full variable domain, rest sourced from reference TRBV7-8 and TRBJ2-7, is GAGVSQSPRYKVAKRGQDVALRCDPISGHVSLFWYQQALGQGPEFLTYFQNEAQLDKSGLPSDRFFAERPEGSVSTLKIQRTQQEDSAVYLCASSLAEIYEQYFGPGTRLTVT.

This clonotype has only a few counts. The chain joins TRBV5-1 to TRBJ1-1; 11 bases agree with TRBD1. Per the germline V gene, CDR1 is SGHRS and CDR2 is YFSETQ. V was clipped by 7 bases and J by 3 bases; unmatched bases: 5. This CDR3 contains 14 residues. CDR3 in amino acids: CASRPDRGHTEAFF. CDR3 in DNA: TGCGCCAGCCGACCGGACAGGGGGCACACTGAAGCTTTCTTT.

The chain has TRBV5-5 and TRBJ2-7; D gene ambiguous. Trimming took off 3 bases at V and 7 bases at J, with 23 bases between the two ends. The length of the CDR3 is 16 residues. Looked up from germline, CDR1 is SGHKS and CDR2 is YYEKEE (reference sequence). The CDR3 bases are TGTGCCAGCAGCTCGTGGGAATGGGGTTTTGGTCGGGAGCAGTACTTC. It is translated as CASSSWEWGFGREQYF.

The CDR3, as DNA: TGTGCCAGCAGACACAGGGGAACCAAAAACATTCAGTACTTC. As protein: CASRHRGTKNIQYF. V is TRBV28 and J is TRBJ2-4; the match to TRBD1 covers 7 bases. V was pared by 6 bases and J by 2 bases, with 4 bases of the junction left unmatched. CDR1 MDHEN and CDR2 SYDVKM come from the germline V gene. The CDR3 spans 14 residues.

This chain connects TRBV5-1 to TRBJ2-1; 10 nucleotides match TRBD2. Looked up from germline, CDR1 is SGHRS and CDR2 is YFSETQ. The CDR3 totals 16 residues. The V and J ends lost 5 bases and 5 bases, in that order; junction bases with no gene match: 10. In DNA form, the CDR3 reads TGCGCCAGCAGTGTAAGCGGGGGGGGAACGCACAATGAGCAGTTCTTC. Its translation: CASSVSGGGTHNEQFF.

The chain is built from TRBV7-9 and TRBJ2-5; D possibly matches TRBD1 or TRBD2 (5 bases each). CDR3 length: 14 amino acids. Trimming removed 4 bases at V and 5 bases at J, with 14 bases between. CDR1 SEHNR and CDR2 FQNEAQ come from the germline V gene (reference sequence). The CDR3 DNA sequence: TGTGCCAGCAGCTGGGGGTCGAGTTGGGAGACCCAGTACTTC. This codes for CASSWGSSWETQYF.

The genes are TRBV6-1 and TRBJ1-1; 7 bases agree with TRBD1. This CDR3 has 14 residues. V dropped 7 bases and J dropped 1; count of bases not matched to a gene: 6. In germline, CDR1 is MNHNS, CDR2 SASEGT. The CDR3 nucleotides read TGTGCCAGCACCAGGGGACAGACGAACACTGAAGCTTTCTTT. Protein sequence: CASTRGQTNTEAFF.

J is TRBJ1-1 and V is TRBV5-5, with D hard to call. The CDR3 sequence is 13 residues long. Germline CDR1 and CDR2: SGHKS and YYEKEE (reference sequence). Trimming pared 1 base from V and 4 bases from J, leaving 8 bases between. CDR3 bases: TGTGCCAGCAGCTTGCGCTTGGCCACTGAAGCTTTCTTT. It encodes CASSLRLATEAFF.

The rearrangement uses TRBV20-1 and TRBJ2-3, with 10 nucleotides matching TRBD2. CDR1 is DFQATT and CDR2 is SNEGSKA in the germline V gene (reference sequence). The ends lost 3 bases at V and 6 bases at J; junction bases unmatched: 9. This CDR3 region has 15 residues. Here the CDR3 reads CSASSGGRAGDTQYF. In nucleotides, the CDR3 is TGCAGTGCTAGTAGCGGGGGGCGGGCGGGCGATACGCAGTATTTT.

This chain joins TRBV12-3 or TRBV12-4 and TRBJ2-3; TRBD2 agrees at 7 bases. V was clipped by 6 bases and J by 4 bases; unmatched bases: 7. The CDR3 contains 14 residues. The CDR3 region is CASSPWEGSDTQYF. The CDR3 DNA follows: TGTGCCAGCAGCCCTTGGGAGGGGTCAGATACGCAGTATTTT.

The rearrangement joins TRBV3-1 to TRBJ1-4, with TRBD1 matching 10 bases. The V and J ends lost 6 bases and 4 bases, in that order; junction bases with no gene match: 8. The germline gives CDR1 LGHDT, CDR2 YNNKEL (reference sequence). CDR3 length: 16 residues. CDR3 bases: TGTGCCAGCAGTCCGGGACAGGGGCCCGGTAATGAAAAACTGTTTTTT. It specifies CASSPGQGPGNEKLFF.

As DNA, the CDR3 is TGCAGTGCTAGCGGGGGATCTGGGAATGAAAAACTGTTTTTT. Its protein product is CSASGGSGNEKLFF. V gene TRBV20-1 combines with J gene TRBJ1-4; tentatively, D is TRBD1 (5 bases). Germline loops: CDR1 DFQATT, CDR2 SNEGSKA (reference sequence). Trimming pared 3 bases from V and 5 bases from J, leaving 13 bases between. The CDR3 has 14 amino acids.

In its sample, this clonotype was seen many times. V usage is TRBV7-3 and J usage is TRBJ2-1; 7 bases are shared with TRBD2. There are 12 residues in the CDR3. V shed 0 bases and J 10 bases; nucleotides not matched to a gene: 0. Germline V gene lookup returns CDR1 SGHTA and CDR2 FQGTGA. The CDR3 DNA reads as TGTGCCAGCAGCTTAACGCGGGGGGAGCAGTTCTTC. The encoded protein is CASSLTRGEQFF.

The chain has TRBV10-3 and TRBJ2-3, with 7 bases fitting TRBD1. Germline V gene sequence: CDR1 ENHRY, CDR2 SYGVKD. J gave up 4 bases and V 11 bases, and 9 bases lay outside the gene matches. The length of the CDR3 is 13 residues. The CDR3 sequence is CAVTPGQSDTQYF. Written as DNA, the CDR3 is TGTGCCGTCACACCGGGACAGTCAGATACGCAGTATTTT.

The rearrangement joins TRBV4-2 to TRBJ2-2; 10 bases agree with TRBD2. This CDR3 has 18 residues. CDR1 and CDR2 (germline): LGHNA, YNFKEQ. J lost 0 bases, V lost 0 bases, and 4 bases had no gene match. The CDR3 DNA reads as TGTGCCAGCAGCCAAGATCGGCTAGCGGGGGCGAACACCGGGGAGCTGTTTTTT. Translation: CASSQDRLAGANTGELFF.

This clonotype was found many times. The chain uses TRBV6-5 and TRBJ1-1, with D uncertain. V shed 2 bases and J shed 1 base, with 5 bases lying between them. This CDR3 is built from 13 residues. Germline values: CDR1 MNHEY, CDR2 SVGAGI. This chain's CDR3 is CASSYTANTEAFF. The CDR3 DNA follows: TGTGCCAGCAGTTACACTGCGAACACTGAAGCTTTCTTT.

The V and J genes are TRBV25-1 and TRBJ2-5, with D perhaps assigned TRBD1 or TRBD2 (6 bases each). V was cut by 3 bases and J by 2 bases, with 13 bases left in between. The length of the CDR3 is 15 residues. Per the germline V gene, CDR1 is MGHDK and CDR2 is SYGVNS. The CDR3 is CASSELGGGQETQYF. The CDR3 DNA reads TGTGCCAGCAGTGAGCTCGGGGGCGGGCAAGAGACCCAGTACTTC.

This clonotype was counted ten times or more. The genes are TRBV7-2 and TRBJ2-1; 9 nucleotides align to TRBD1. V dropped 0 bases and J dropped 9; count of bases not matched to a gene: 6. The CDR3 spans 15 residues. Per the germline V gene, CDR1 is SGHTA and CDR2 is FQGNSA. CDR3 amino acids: CASSLAGTGRIEQFF. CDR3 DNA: TGTGCCAGCAGCTTAGCGGGGACAGGGAGAATTGAGCAGTTCTTC.